This is a list of T cell receptor beta chains from one sample in a study of CD8 T cells in ankylosing spondylitis. TCRdb passed the 5' RACE reads through MiXCR, listing each CDR3 protein once. The sample contains a few hundred thousand distinct CDR3 sequences, roughly 10% of which appear only once. The specimen sequenced was blood, either unsorted or a sorted T cell fraction (not recorded which). The receptors were sampled from a male donor with ankylosing spondylitis or in good health (not recorded which). Both conserved end residues are trimmed from each CDR3.

J,length,V,CDR3
TRBJ2-3,14,TRBV12-3/TRBV12-4,ASSQLVRRGRDTQY
TRBJ2-5,12,TRBV25-1,ASSDHGRVETQY
TRBJ1-2,11,TRBV20-1,SALPGGDKGYT
TRBJ1-2,13,TRBV12-3/TRBV12-4,ASSFLRQVNYGYT
TRBJ1-5,14,TRBV7-9,ASSVATGGPSQPQH
TRBJ2-5,18,TRBV25-1,ASSELGRDGTSGTQETQY
TRBJ2-4,14,TRBV20-1,CAGTRRHLAKNIQY
TRBJ2-1,13,TRBV9,ASSVQGSSYNEQF
TRBJ2-2,13,TRBV7-8,ASSPSGASTGELF
TRBJ1-5,14,TRBV7-2,ASSLYGQGSNQPQH
TRBJ2-2,12,TRBV15,ATSTYRGAGELF
TRBJ2-7,12,TRBV5-1,ASSPGQDLYEQY
TRBJ2-1,12,TRBV25-1,ASSPGEVPDEQF